The 30 T cell receptor beta chains reported below all come from one sample, sequenced in a study of blood T cell repertoires in COVID-19. Method: immunoSEQ multiplex PCR; TCRdb's copy keeps in-frame clones and lacks some. The data show 100,000 to 120,000 clones, about four fifths seen once. Material: peripheral blood. These receptors were taken from a woman between 35 and 50 years old with acute or convalescent COVID-19.

The chain is built from TRBV19 and TRBJ2-2; 8 bases fit TRBD1. The length of the CDR3 is 14 residues. Per germline, CDR1 LNHDA and CDR2 SQIVND (reference sequence). Trimming at V came to 6 bases and at J to 2 bases, leaving 2 bases not matched to a gene. The CDR3 sequence: CASRGTGNTGELFF. The DNA of the CDR3 is TGTGCCAGTAGGGGGACAGGTAACACCGGGGAGCTGTTTTTT.

This chain joins TRBV3-1 (or the pseudogene TRBV3-2) and TRBJ2-1; TRBD2 aligns across 7 bases. The V gene's germline CDR1 is LGHDT and CDR2 YNNKEL (reference sequence). The V segment lost 4 bases and the J segment 9 bases; nucleotides outside the gene matches: 18. The CDR3 loop spans 17 amino acids. The CDR3: CASSPPSRTRVRAEQFF. The CDR3 coding sequence is TGTGCCAGCAGCCCACCGTCAAGGACTAGGGTGAGGGCTGAGCAGTTCTTC.

The CDR3 region is CASSVGGDEQYF. The CDR3 DNA reads TGTGCCAGCAGCGTTGGAGGGGACGAGCAGTACTTC. The chain recombines TRBV9 with TRBJ2-7; D might be TRBD2 (6 bases). Trimming stripped 2 bases from V and 5 bases from J, with 8 bases between. This CDR3 spans 12 amino acids. Per germline, CDR1 SGDLS and CDR2 YYNGEE.

In this sample, this clone turned up a few times. The chain combines TRBV5-1 with TRBJ1-1; a possible D gene is TRBD1 (5 bases). Trimming removed 0 bases at V and 0 bases at J, with 9 bases between. Per the germline V gene, CDR1 is SGHRS and CDR2 is YFSETQ. This CDR3 is built from 15 residues. CDR3 protein: CASSLDMGLNTEAFF. Written as DNA, the CDR3 is TGCGCCAGCAGCTTGGATATGGGGCTGAACACTGAAGCTTTCTTT.

The V and J genes are TRBV2 and TRBJ2-7; the match to TRBD2 covers 7 bases. The CDR3 is made up of 15 amino acids. Losses at the gene ends were 8 bases for V and 3 bases for J; bases not matched to a gene: 13. Per the germline V gene, CDR1 is SNHLY and CDR2 is FYNNEI. Here the CDR3 DNA reads TGTGCCAGCGTAACTTTTGGCGGGAGATTCTACGAGCAGTACTTC. This codes for CASVTFGGRFYEQYF. Using reference TRBV2 and TRBJ2-7 for the parts outside the CDR3, the full variable domain is EPEVTQTPSHQVTQMGQEVILRCVPISNHLYFYWYRQILGQKVEFLVSFYNNEISEKSEIFDDQFSVERPDGSNFTLKIRSTKLEDSAMYFCASVTFGGRFYEQYFGPGTRLTVT.

The chain uses TRBV6-5 and TRBJ2-3; weak D call: TRBD1 (5 bases). Trimming pared 0 bases from V and 2 bases from J, leaving 9 bases between. This CDR3 is 15 amino acids long. Germline V gives CDR1 MNHEY, CDR2 SVGAGI. The DNA of the CDR3 is TGTGCCAGCAGTTACTCGCCGACAGACACAGATACGCAGTATTTT. This gives the protein CASSYSPTDTDTQYF.

V and J are TRBV9 and TRBJ2-1; possible D gene TRBD2, 8 bases. From germline, CDR1 is SGDLS and CDR2 YYNGEE. Trimming pared 3 bases from V and 9 bases from J, leaving 19 bases between. The CDR3 covers 15 residues. The CDR3 here is CASSEDDRAGGEQFF. The CDR3 coding sequence is TGTGCCAGCAGCGAAGATGACAGGGCGGGGGGTGAGCAGTTCTTC.

This chain joins TRBV5-1 and TRBJ2-1; possibly TRBD2 for D (6 bases). Germline CDR1 and CDR2: SGHRS and YFSETQ. The CDR3 extends over 15 amino acids. V shed 0 bases and J shed 6 bases, with 13 bases lying between them. This chain's CDR3 is CASSLAFQEGNEQFF. The CDR3 DNA follows: TGCGCCAGCAGCTTGGCGTTTCAGGAGGGCAATGAGCAGTTCTTC.

The CDR3 bases are TGTGCCAGCAGTGGCGGATCTTACGAGCAGTACTTC. Amino acids: CASSGGSYEQYF. The genes are TRBV2 and TRBJ2-7; D not certain. The V end lost 4 bases, the J end lost 4 bases, and 8 bases lay between the germline ends. Looked up from germline, CDR1 is SNHLY and CDR2 is FYNNEI. The CDR3 is made up of 12 amino acids.

This clone was detected once. This sequence joins TRBV5-1 and TRBJ1-3; tentatively, D is TRBD1 (6 bases). The V gene lost 4 bases and the J gene lost 1 base, with 12 bases spanning the gap. This CDR3 comprises 15 residues. Looked up from germline, CDR1 is SGHRS and CDR2 is YFSETQ. In DNA form, the CDR3 reads TGCGCCAGCAGCCCGGAAGGGGGATCTGGAAACACCATATATTTT. Translating gives CASSPEGGSGNTIYF.

CDR3 sequence reads: CASSRGQFYGYTF. For the CDR3, the DNA is TGTGCCAGCAGCCGAGGACAGTTCTATGGCTACACCTTC. The chain carries TRBV12-3 or TRBV12-4 and TRBJ1-2; TRBD1 is a possible D gene (6 bases). Between the trimmed V and J ends, which lost 6 bases and 4 bases, there was a span of 12 bases. This CDR3 is 13 amino acids long.

V and J are TRBV2 and TRBJ1-4, with 9 bases fitting TRBD1. Germline CDR1 and CDR2: SNHLY and FYNNEI. The CDR3 loop spans 15 amino acids. Trimming took 4 bases from V and 8 from J; bases not matched to a gene: 8. CDR3: CASSGQTGGTEKLFF. The CDR3 nucleotides read TGTGCCAGCAGTGGCCAGACAGGGGGAACCGAAAAACTGTTTTTT. The variable domain in full, completed from reference TRBV2 and TRBJ1-4, reads EPEVTQTPSHQVTQMGQEVILRCVPISNHLYFYWYRQILGQKVEFLVSFYNNEISEKSEIFDDQFSVERPDGSNFTLKIRSTKLEDSAMYFCASSGQTGGTEKLFFGSGTQLSVL.

CDR3 in DNA: TGTGCCAGCAGCCAGTCCACAGATACGCAGTATTTT. The encoded protein is CASSQSTDTQYF. The rearrangement uses TRBV7-9 and TRBJ2-3; D is ambiguous. This CDR3 spans 12 amino acids. Per the germline V gene, CDR1 is SEHNR and CDR2 is FQNEAQ (reference sequence). V gave up 5 bases and J gave up 2 bases, with 5 bases separating them.

The chain has TRBV18 and TRBJ1-4, with 7 bases aligning to TRBD1. Germline V CDR1 and CDR2: KGHSH, LQKENI. The CDR3 contains 13 residues. V lost 6 bases to trimming and J lost 8 bases; unmatched junction nucleotides: 6. The CDR3 sequence is CASSRDSSEKLFF. In DNA, the CDR3 is TGTGCCAGCTCCAGGGACAGCTCGGAAAAACTGTTTTTT.

The chain recombines TRBV27 with TRBJ2-3; D remains unclear. Looked up from germline, CDR1 is MNHEY and CDR2 is SMNVEV (reference sequence). Trimming took 3 bases from V and 1 from J, leaving 5 bases between them. This CDR3 spans 13 amino acids. CDR3 sequence: CASSFSGTDTQYF. The CDR3, as DNA: TGTGCCAGCAGTTTTTCTGGCACAGATACGCAGTATTTT.

The chain is built from TRBV2 and TRBJ1-2; 8 nucleotides align to TRBD1. The germline V gene has CDR1 SNHLY and CDR2 FYNNEI. The V gene end was trimmed by 9 bases and the J gene end by 7 bases; junction bases not matched to a gene: 7. This CDR3 contains 12 residues. CDR3 DNA: TGTGCCAGTAACGGACAGGGCTCTGGCTACACCTTC. Its translation: CASNGQGSGYTF.

V is TRBV6-2 or TRBV6-3 and J is TRBJ1-2, with 10 bases matching TRBD1. This CDR3 comprises 13 residues. With V trimmed by 5 bases and J by 5 bases, 2 bases remained unmatched. Germline V lookup: CDR1 MNHEY, CDR2 SVGEGT. The CDR3 DNA is TGTGCCAGCAGTCTGGACAGGGGGTATGGCTACACCTTC. Protein: CASSLDRGYGYTF.

This chain uses TRBV9 with TRBJ1-1; perhaps TRBD1 as D (5 bases). The V and J ends lost 3 bases and 2 bases respectively, with 14 bases between them. The CDR3 covers 15 residues. Germline V lookup: CDR1 SGDLS, CDR2 YYNGEE. The CDR3 reads CASSAVGGGNTEAFF. CDR3 coding DNA: TGTGCCAGCAGCGCTGTTGGGGGAGGTAACACTGAAGCTTTCTTT.

The J gene is TRBJ2-1, the V gene TRBV11-3; 9 bases are a match to TRBD2. The V and J ends lost 5 bases and 8 bases, in that order; junction bases with no gene match: 13. Germline V gene sequence: CDR1 SGHNT, CDR2 YENEEA. The CDR3 loop spans 16 amino acids. The CDR3 nucleotides are TGTGCCAGCAGCGCCTCCAGCGGGGGGTTGACGCATGAGCAGTTCTTC. Protein: CASSASSGGLTHEQFF.

This clone has ten or more counts. This sequence joins TRBV4-3 and TRBJ1-6; weak D call: TRBD1 (6 bases). The CDR3 contains 15 residues. V was cut by 4 bases and J by 10 bases, with 17 bases left in between. The germline V gene has CDR1 LGHNA and CDR2 YSLEER. The CDR3 protein is CASSRTRDILSPLHF. CDR3 bases: TGCGCCAGCAGCCGGACCCGGGACATCCTCTCACCCCTCCACTTT.

The chain joins TRBV4-3 to TRBJ1-2; D is undetermined. The CDR3 extends over 17 amino acids. V was cut by 0 bases and J by 6 bases, with 20 bases left in between. Germline assignment: CDR1 LGHNA and CDR2 YSLEER. Here the CDR3 reads CASSQEASGPNYNGYTF. As DNA, the CDR3 is TGCGCCAGCAGCCAAGAGGCCTCAGGCCCGAATTACAATGGCTACACCTTC.

J is TRBJ2-7 and V is TRBV19, with TRBD1 identical over 10 bases. V shed 7 bases, J shed 2 bases, and the junction held 5 bases outside the gene matches. This CDR3 has 14 amino acids. Looked up from germline, CDR1 is LNHDA and CDR2 is SQIVND (reference sequence). CDR3 sequence: CASTLGTGAYEQYF. The CDR3 bases are TGTGCCAGTACATTGGGGACAGGGGCCTACGAGCAGTACTTC.

This chain joins TRBV6-6 and TRBJ2-6; 9 nucleotides agree with TRBD1. The V gene end was trimmed by 5 bases and the J gene end by 0 bases; junction bases not matched to a gene: 8. This CDR3 region has 18 residues. CDR1 is MNHNY, CDR2 SVGAGI, per germline (reference sequence). The CDR3 DNA reads TGTGCCAGCAGTCCTACCGGGACAGGGTTCTCTGGGGCCAACGTCCTGACTTTC. This translates into CASSPTGTGFSGANVLTF.

CDR3: CASSQGGKRQETQYF. The CDR3, as DNA: TGTGCCAGCAGCCAAGGAGGGAAGAGGCAAGAGACCCAGTACTTC. V and J are TRBV3-1 (or the pseudogene TRBV3-2) and TRBJ2-5; TRBD2 is a possible D gene (5 bases). With 1 base removed from V and 2 bases from J, the gap between germline ends came to 11 bases. Germline V gene sequence: CDR1 LGHDT, CDR2 YNNKEL (reference sequence). This CDR3 spans 15 amino acids.

The genes are TRBV6-6 and TRBJ2-5; D is ambiguous. Germline V lookup: CDR1 MNHNY, CDR2 SVGAGI (reference sequence). The CDR3 has 13 residues. V was pared by 8 bases and J by 2 bases, with 12 bases between. The CDR3 protein is CASLSRIQETQYF. The CDR3 region has the DNA TGTGCCAGCTTAAGCAGGATACAAGAGACCCAGTACTTC.

This chain connects TRBV7-9 to TRBJ1-2; 10 nucleotides line up with TRBD1. V lost 5 bases and J lost 6; bases outside the gene matches: 9. Germline lookup yields CDR1 SEHNR and CDR2 FQNEAQ (reference sequence). The CDR3 contains 15 residues. CDR3 protein: CASSETDGTGDGYTF. The CDR3 bases are TGTGCCAGCAGCGAGACTGACGGGACAGGGGATGGCTACACCTTC.

V is TRBV13 and J is TRBJ1-2, with 10 bases aligning to TRBD1. With 7 bases clipped from V and 4 bases from J, the junction kept 6 bases outside the gene matches. This CDR3 has 14 residues. Germline CDR1 is PRHDT and CDR2 is FYEKMQ (reference sequence). The CDR3 DNA follows: TGTGCCAGCAAACGGGGACAGGGGCTCTATGGCTACACCTTC. Amino acid sequence: CASKRGQGLYGYTF. The variable domain in full, completed from reference TRBV13 and TRBJ1-2, reads AAGVIQSPRHLIKEKRETATLKCYPIPRHDTVYWYQQGPGQDPQFLISFYEKMQSDKGSIPDRFSAQQFSDYHSELNMSSLELGDSALYFCASKRGQGLYGYTFGSGTRLTVV.

This sequence joins TRBV3-1 (or the pseudogene TRBV3-2) and TRBJ1-1, with 8 bases aligning to TRBD1. CDR1 and CDR2 from the germline V gene are LGHDT and YNNKEL (reference sequence). CDR3 length equals 14 residues. J lost 8 bases, V lost 3 bases, and 8 bases had no gene match. The CDR3 reads CASSHPGGTGEAFF. In DNA form, the CDR3 reads TGTGCCAGCAGCCACCCAGGGGGCACCGGAGAAGCTTTCTTT.

The J gene is TRBJ1-5, the V gene TRBV6-6, with TRBD1 matching over 10 bases. This CDR3 is 16 amino acids long. After removal of 0 bases from V and 6 bases from J, the junction contained 5 bases not matched to a gene. Germline V gene lookup returns CDR1 MNHNY and CDR2 SVGAGI (reference sequence). DNA of the CDR3: TGTGCCAGCAGTTACTCTGCGACAGGGGGCGGTCAGCCCCAGCATTTT. Amino acid sequence: CASSYSATGGGQPQHF.

The chain recombines TRBV7-9 with TRBJ2-6; TRBD2 aligns across 9 bases. Trimming removed 4 bases from V and 2 bases from J; junction bases left unmatched: 12. The CDR3 is 19 amino acids. From germline, CDR1 is SEHNR and CDR2 FQNEAQ (reference sequence). CDR3 loop: CASSSGWLAGPTGANVLTF. The CDR3, as DNA: TGTGCCAGCAGCTCTGGGTGGCTAGCGGGGCCTACTGGGGCCAACGTCCTGACTTTC.